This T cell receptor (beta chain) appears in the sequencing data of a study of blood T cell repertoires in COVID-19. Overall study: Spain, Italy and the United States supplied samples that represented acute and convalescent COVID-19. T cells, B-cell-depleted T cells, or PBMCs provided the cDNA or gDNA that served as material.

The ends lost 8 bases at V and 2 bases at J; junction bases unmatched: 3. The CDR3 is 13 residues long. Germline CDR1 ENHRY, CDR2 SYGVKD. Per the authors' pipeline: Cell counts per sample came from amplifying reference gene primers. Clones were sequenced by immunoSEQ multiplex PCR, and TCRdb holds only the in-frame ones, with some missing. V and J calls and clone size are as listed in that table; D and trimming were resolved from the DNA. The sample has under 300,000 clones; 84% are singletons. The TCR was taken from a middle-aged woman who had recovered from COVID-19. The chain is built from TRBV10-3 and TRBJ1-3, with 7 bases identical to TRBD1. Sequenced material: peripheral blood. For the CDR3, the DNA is TGTGCCATCGGCGGGACAGCTGGAAACACCATATATTTT. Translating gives CAIGGTAGNTIYF.